What follows are 18 T cell receptor beta chains derived from one specimen sequenced in a study of blood T cell repertoires in COVID-19. Generated by immunoSEQ multiplex PCR, the TCRdb table keeps only in-frame clones and is missing some. The profile shows about 160,000 clones, approximately 84% of them singletons. Sequenced: peripheral blood. These receptors came from a man between 40 and 49 years old with acute or convalescent COVID-19.

This chain links TRBV19 with TRBJ1-3; the D gene is possibly TRBD1 (6 bases). Looked up from germline, CDR1 is LNHDA and CDR2 is SQIVND (reference sequence). CDR3 length: 14 amino acids. Trimming took 6 bases from V and 3 from J, leaving 12 bases between them. This chain's CDR3 is CASREWTDGNTIYF. CDR3 nucleotides: TGTGCCAGTAGGGAATGGACAGATGGAAACACCATATATTTT. The complete variable domain, with remaining parts taken from reference TRBV19 and TRBJ1-3, reads DGGITQSPKYLFRKEGQNVTLSCEQNLNHDAMYWYRQDPGQGLRLIYYSQIVNDFQKGDIAEGYSVSREKKESFPLTVTSAQKNPTAFYLCASREWTDGNTIYFGEGSWLTVV.

The chain recombines TRBV7-6 with TRBJ1-4, with 7 bases matching TRBD1. The CDR3 length is 13 residues. J was trimmed by 8 bases and V by 4 bases; bases with no gene match: 4. Germline CDR1 reads SGHVS; CDR2 reads FNYEAQ. This CDR3 reads CASSSGGGEKLFF. In DNA form, the CDR3 reads TGTGCCAGCAGCTCAGGGGGAGGAGAAAAACTGTTTTTT. The variable domain in full, with the rest retrieved from reference TRBV7-6 and TRBJ1-4, is GAGVSQSPRYKVTKRGQDVALRCDPISGHVSLYWYRQALGQGPEFLTYFNYEAQQDKSGLPNDRFSAERPEGSISTLTIQRTEQRDSAMYRCASSSGGGEKLFFGSGTQLSVL.

The gene calls are TRBV7-9 and TRBJ1-2, with D perhaps matching TRBD1 (6 bases). Trimming took 1 base from V and 0 from J, leaving 12 bases between them. Germline loops: CDR1 SEHNR, CDR2 FQNEAQ (reference sequence). This CDR3 is 16 amino acids long. CDR3 residues: CASSLDRAPANYGYTF. The CDR3 bases are TGTGCCAGCAGCTTAGACAGGGCCCCAGCTAACTATGGCTACACCTTC.

The CDR3 region is CASSLDLPGYTEAFF. The CDR3 region has the DNA TGTGCCAGCAGCTTAGATCTGCCAGGCTACACTGAAGCTTTCTTT. The V gene is TRBV7-9, the J gene TRBJ1-1; the D is unclear. This CDR3 spans 15 amino acids. From germline, CDR1 is SEHNR and CDR2 FQNEAQ (reference sequence). The V end lost 1 base, the J end lost 3 bases, and 12 bases lay between the germline ends.

The V and J genes are TRBV5-1 and TRBJ1-1, with D perhaps matching TRBD1 (6 bases). The CDR3 has 16 residues. Trimming took 3 bases from V and 2 from J, leaving 17 bases between them. In germline, CDR1 is SGHRS, CDR2 YFSETQ. As DNA, the CDR3 is TGCGCCAGCAGCTCTCGTACCGGGACAACTAACACTGAAGCTTTCTTT. This sequence encodes CASSSRTGTTNTEAFF.

The chain combines TRBV7-8 with TRBJ1-1, with 11 nucleotides matching TRBD1. The junction had 7 bases not matched to a gene; V was cut back by 6 bases and J by 4 bases. CDR3 length: 15 residues. Germline CDR1 and CDR2: SGHVS and FQNEAQ. The CDR3 DNA is TGTGCCAGCAGAATCTCCGGGACAGGGGGCACTGAAGCTTTCTTT. Its protein product is CASRISGTGGTEAFF.

This clone has only one observation. The chain recombines TRBV5-6 with TRBJ2-3; 11 bases map to TRBD2. The germline V gene has CDR1 SGHDT and CDR2 YYEEEE. This CDR3 comprises 18 residues. The V gene end was trimmed by 4 bases and the J gene end by 4 bases; junction bases not matched to a gene: 14. CDR3 protein: CASSPGGGPGLAADTQYF. Written as DNA, the CDR3 is TGTGCCAGCAGCCCCGGGGGTGGGCCGGGACTAGCGGCAGATACGCAGTATTTT.

The rearrangement links TRBV30 to TRBJ1-4, with unresolved D. The V and J ends lost 3 bases and 4 bases respectively, with 9 bases between them. Germline-derived CDR1 and CDR2 are GTSNPN and SVGIG (reference sequence). The CDR3 runs 13 residues. The CDR3 here is CAWSRGFNEKLFF. The CDR3 nucleotides are TGTGCCTGGAGCAGAGGTTTTAATGAAAAACTGTTTTTT.

The chain links TRBV19 to TRBJ1-4; TRBD1 might be the D (6 bases). Germline V gene lookup returns CDR1 LNHDA and CDR2 SQIVND (reference sequence). The germline V and J ends were trimmed by 4 bases and 4 bases, with 16 bases remaining between them. This CDR3 contains 16 residues. The CDR3 DNA is TGTGCCAGTAGTAGAACCGGGACAAAGGGTAATGAAAAACTGTTTTTT. It codes for CASSRTGTKGNEKLFF. The full variable domain, in which reference TRBV19 and TRBJ1-4 provide the parts outside the CDR3, is DGGITQSPKYLFRKEGQNVTLSCEQNLNHDAMYWYRQDPGQGLRLIYYSQIVNDFQKGDIAEGYSVSREKKESFPLTVTSAQKNPTAFYLCASSRTGTKGNEKLFFGSGTQLSVL.

The genes are TRBV5-4 and TRBJ2-3; 8 bases line up with TRBD2. Germline-derived CDR1 and CDR2 are SGHNT and YYREEE (reference sequence). This CDR3 comprises 16 residues. Germline trimming cut 4 bases from V and 2 bases from J; bases unmatched to any gene: 9. CDR3 nucleotides: TGTGCCAGCAGCCCGGCCGGCGGGGGGACCACAGATACGCAGTATTTT. Amino acid sequence: CASSPAGGGTTDTQYF.

V and J are TRBV5-1 and TRBJ1-2; D unresolved. This CDR3 has 12 residues. The germline V and J ends were trimmed by 4 bases and 3 bases, with 7 bases remaining between them. Per germline, CDR1 SGHRS and CDR2 YFSETQ. The CDR3 DNA sequence: TGCGCCAGCAGCCTTGAGGACTATGGCTACACCTTC. The encoded protein is CASSLEDYGYTF.

J is TRBJ1-1 and V is TRBV3-1 (or the pseudogene TRBV3-2); 9 nucleotides agree with TRBD1. The CDR3 contains 12 residues. After removal of 6 bases from V and 7 bases from J, the junction contained 3 bases not matched to a gene. Germline CDR1 reads LGHDT; CDR2 reads YNNKEL (reference sequence). Here the CDR3 DNA reads TGTGCCAGCAGGCGACAGGGGGGTGAAGCTTTCTTT. Translating gives CASRRQGGEAFF.

The count of this clone is one. Additional DNA sequences in this sample encode the identical CDR3. The gene calls are TRBV6-5 and TRBJ1-2; no firm D call. CDR3 size: 13 residues. The V end was cut by 5 bases, the J end by 2 bases, with 9 bases between. CDR1 and CDR2 (germline): MNHEY, SVGAGI. In DNA, the CDR3 is TGTGCCAGCAGTCCGCAGGTGAACTATGGCTACACCTTC. Translation: CASSPQVNYGYTF.

The chain couples TRBV7-2 to TRBJ1-4; D not certain. Deletions cut 6 bases from V and 3 bases from J, with 11 bases between. The CDR3 has 14 residues. Per the germline V gene, CDR1 is SGHTA and CDR2 is FQGNSA. The CDR3, as DNA: TGTGCCAGCAGTTTTGGCGGATCTAATGAAAAACTGTTTTTT. As protein: CASSFGGSNEKLFF.

The J gene is TRBJ1-1, the V gene TRBV19; a possible D gene is TRBD1 (6 bases). V was trimmed by 6 bases and J by 11 bases, leaving 25 bases between them. Germline lookup yields CDR1 LNHDA and CDR2 SQIVND (reference sequence). The CDR3 consists of 15 residues. The CDR3 here is CASSVHGDNSAWAFF. For the CDR3, the DNA is TGTGCCAGTAGCGTACACGGGGACAACTCTGCGTGGGCTTTCTTT.

The chain combines TRBV10-3 with TRBJ1-4, with D possibly being TRBD1 (5 bases). Germline CDR1 ENHRY, CDR2 SYGVKD. V lost 4 bases, J lost 0 bases, and 6 bases lay in between. The CDR3 has 14 amino acids. CDR3 bases: TGTGCCATCAGTGCAGGGCCAACTAATGAAAAACTGTTTTTT. Protein: CAISAGPTNEKLFF.

This clone was observed a single time. V gene TRBV14 combines with J gene TRBJ1-2; the D is unclear. The V end lost 1 base, the J end lost 7 bases, and 7 bases lay between the germline ends. The CDR3 spans 12 residues. In germline, CDR1 is SGHDN, CDR2 FVKESK. CDR3 sequence (DNA): TGTGCCAGCAGCCAAGGAGGGTTTGGCTACACCTTC. Encoded protein: CASSQGGFGYTF.

The CDR3, as DNA: TGTGCCAGCAGCTTAAGTATATTTCTAGGGGGCGCTGGCTACACCTTC. Its protein is CASSLSIFLGGAGYTF. This sequence joins TRBV7-9 and TRBJ1-2, with 7 positions matching TRBD1. CDR3 size: 16 residues. Losses at the gene ends were 2 bases for V and 7 bases for J; bases not matched to a gene: 13. The germline CDR1 and CDR2 sequences are SEHNR and FQNEAQ (reference sequence).